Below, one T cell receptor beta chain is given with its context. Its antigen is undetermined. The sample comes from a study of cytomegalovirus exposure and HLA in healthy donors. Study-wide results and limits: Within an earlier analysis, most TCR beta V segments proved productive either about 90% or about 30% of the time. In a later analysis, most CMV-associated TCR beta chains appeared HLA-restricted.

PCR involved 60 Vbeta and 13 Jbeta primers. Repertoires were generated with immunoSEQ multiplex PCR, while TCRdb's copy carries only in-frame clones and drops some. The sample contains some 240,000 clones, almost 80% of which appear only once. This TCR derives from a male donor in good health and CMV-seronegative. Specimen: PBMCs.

The CDR3 region has the DNA TGTGCCAGCAGTACCGGGACAGGGGTTATCCACGAGCAGTACTTC. Translated, it gives CASSTGTGVIHEQYF. This chain joins TRBV7-9 and TRBJ2-7, with 10 bases fitting TRBD1. CDR1 and CDR2 (germline): SEHNR, FQNEAQ (reference sequence). The J segment lost 5 bases and the V segment lost 6 bases, leaving 10 bases of the junction unmatched. The CDR3 spans 15 residues.